This T cell receptor (beta chain) was recovered during a study of blood T cell repertoires in COVID-19. Study as a whole: Samples of COVID-19 (acute and convalescent) were obtained from the United States, Italy and Spain.

The CDR3 contains 13 residues. V shed 5 bases and J 10 bases; nucleotides not matched to a gene: 6. CDR1 is MNHEY and CDR2 is SMNVEV in the germline V gene (reference sequence). Some clones are missing from TCRdb's copy, which holds only in-frame ones; the method was immunoSEQ multiplex PCR. In the table there are roughly 99,000 clones, 80% to 90% of which are singletons. This clonotype was obtained from a man aged 35 to 55 with active or convalescent COVID-19. The source material was peripheral blood. This chain connects TRBV27 to TRBJ1-4, with 8 bases matching TRBD1. CDR3 region: CASSLDREGKLFF. The DNA for the CDR3 is TGTGCCAGCAGTCTGGACAGGGAAGGAAAACTGTTTTTT. Full variable domain (outside the CDR3, taken from reference TRBV27 and TRBJ1-4): EAQVTQNPRYLITVTGKKLTVTCSQNMNHEYMSWYRQDPGLGLRQIYYSMNVEVTDKGDVPEGYKVSRKEKRNFPLILESPSPNQTSLYFCASSLDREGKLFFGSGTQLSVL.